Below, 32 T cell receptor beta chains from the same sample are listed, as sequenced in a study of vaccination and CD4 T cells after COVID-19. Treatment in this sample: roughly 10-day PBMC culture with coronavirus spike peptide pools or control peptides (ViraFEST assay). No antigen is known for these receptors. CD4+ T cells that had been cultured provided DNA sequenced with the Oncomine TCR Beta short-read assay. TCRdb passed the PCR reads through MiXCR, listing each CDR3 protein once. The table shows some 13,000 distinct CDR3 sequences, with 25% to 30% occurring only once. Material for sequencing was CD4+ T cells from blood, cultured in vitro. The receptors here all came from a human donor who had recovered from COVID-19.

The sample holds a few counts of this clonotype. V usage is TRBV5-6 and J usage is TRBJ1-4; D is undetermined. CDR1 is SGHDT, CDR2 YYEEEE, per germline. The ends were cut back, 4 bases at V and 5 bases at J, with 15 bases in the middle. The CDR3 length is 15 residues. The CDR3: CASSTAQTANEKLFF. The CDR3 nucleotides read TGTGCCAGCAGCACGGCCCAGACTGCGAATGAAAAACTGTTTTTT.

This chain joins TRBV19 and TRBJ2-7, with TRBD2 matching over 11 bases. V lost 4 bases and J lost 6; bases outside the gene matches: 5. The CDR3 has 14 amino acids. Germline V gene data show CDR1 as LNHDA and CDR2 as SQIVND (reference sequence). CDR3 residues: CASSTSSGGREQYF. The CDR3 DNA reads as TGTGCCAGTAGTACCTCTAGCGGGGGGCGCGAGCAGTACTTC.

Details on this clonotype: The junction differs from germline at one of its ends, possibly a read error. The CDR3 reads CASSYLAAEKLVF. DNA of the CDR3: TGTGCCAGCAGTTATTTGGCAGCCGAAAAACTGGTTTTT. The chain joins TRBV6-5 to TRBJ1-4; the D is unclear. CDR1 is MNHEY and CDR2 is SVGAGI in the germline V gene. The CDR3 runs 13 residues.

The chain combines TRBV10-3 with TRBJ2-1, with 9 positions matching TRBD1. The ends lost 2 bases at V and 12 bases at J; junction bases unmatched: 11. Looked up from germline, CDR1 is ENHRY and CDR2 is SYGVKD. The CDR3 covers 15 residues. This CDR3 reads CAISELGQGRIGQFF. CDR3 DNA sequence: TGTGCCATCAGTGAGCTGGGACAGGGTCGTATTGGGCAGTTCTTC.

V gene TRBV18 combines with J gene TRBJ1-2, with a possible D match to TRBD1 (5 bases). Trimming pared 4 bases from V and 4 bases from J, leaving 19 bases between. The CDR3 totals 16 residues. The germline V gene has CDR1 KGHSH and CDR2 LQKENI. The CDR3 loop reads CASSHRDSSNLYGYTF. CDR3 DNA sequence: TGTGCCAGCTCACACAGAGACAGTTCCAACCTCTATGGCTACACCTTC.

This clonotype was counted only a few times. DNA for the CDR3: TGTGCCACCAGTGAAACCGGGACGGGGAAAGAGCAGTTCTTC. This sequence encodes CATSETGTGKEQFF. V gene TRBV24-1 combines with J gene TRBJ2-1; D might be TRBD1 or TRBD2, each matching 5 bases. CDR3 size: 14 residues. Germline V gene lookup returns CDR1 KGHDR and CDR2 SFDVKD. The V gene lost 4 bases and the J gene lost 10 bases, with 16 bases spanning the gap.

This clonotype was recorded a few times. The chain employs TRBV6-1 and TRBJ1-4; TRBD1 is a possible D gene (5 bases). Trimming removed 6 bases at V and 0 bases at J, with 17 bases between. This CDR3 region has 17 residues. Germline CDR1 MNHNS, CDR2 SASEGT. The CDR3 DNA reads as TGTGCCAGCAGCCCCCGGGGGGTAACGGCAACTAATGAAAAACTGTTTTTT. It translates to CASSPRGVTATNEKLFF.

This clonotype was seen a handful of times. This chain connects TRBV7-2 to TRBJ1-2, with D possibly TRBD1 on 5 matching bases. V gave up 5 bases and J gave up 5 bases, with 18 bases separating them. Germline CDR1 SGHTA, CDR2 FQGNSA. The CDR3 has 15 amino acids. The CDR3 sequence is CASSARRDPSYGYTF. Written as DNA, the CDR3 is TGTGCCAGCAGCGCCCGCAGGGATCCAAGTTATGGCTACACCTTC.

The J gene is TRBJ2-5, the V gene TRBV12-3 or TRBV12-4; maybe TRBD2 (5 bases). The CDR3 has 12 residues. V lost 6 bases and J 2 bases, leaving 7 bases between the germline ends. The CDR3, as DNA: TGTGCCAGCAGCGGGGTTCAAGAGACCCAGTACTTC. This codes for CASSGVQETQYF.

This clonotype showed up just a few times. The CDR3: CASSIEGIAYNSPLHF. As DNA, the CDR3 is TGTGCCAGTAGTATCGAGGGGATCGCCTATAATTCACCCCTCCACTTT. The rearrangement uses TRBV19 and TRBJ1-6; D is possibly TRBD1 (5 bases). CDR1 is LNHDA and CDR2 is SQIVND in the germline V gene (reference sequence). Trimming left V 3 bases short and J 2 bases short, with 11 bases between. There are 16 residues in the CDR3.

The rearrangement uses TRBV6-5 and TRBJ2-5, with TRBD2 identical over 8 bases. The CDR3 totals 15 residues. Per the germline V gene, CDR1 is MNHEY and CDR2 is SVGAGI. The junction had 6 bases not matched to a gene; V was cut back by 0 bases and J by 6 bases. The CDR3 protein is CASSYSAGAEKTQYF. In DNA form, the CDR3 reads TGTGCCAGCAGTTACTCAGCGGGGGCGGAGAAGACCCAGTACTTC.

This chain links TRBV12-3 or TRBV12-4 with TRBJ1-4, with a possible D match to TRBD1 (6 bases). V was pared by 1 base and J by 4 bases, with 7 bases between. The length of the CDR3 is 14 residues. CDR3 region: CASSLGQVNEKLFF. CDR3 bases: TGTGCCAGCAGTTTAGGACAGGTTAATGAAAAACTGTTTTTT.

The chain is built from TRBV27 and TRBJ2-7; 9 bases are a match to TRBD1. Germline loops: CDR1 MNHEY, CDR2 SMNVEV (reference sequence). Losses at the gene ends were 4 bases for V and 4 bases for J; bases not matched to a gene: 5. This CDR3 contains 14 residues. The CDR3 region has the DNA TGTGCCAGCAGTTCATACAGGGGGCCGTACGAGCAGTACTTC. This translates into CASSSYRGPYEQYF.

The chain recombines TRBV18 with TRBJ2-7; no definite D call. The V end lost 0 bases, the J end lost 6 bases, and 9 bases lay between the germline ends. The CDR3 is made up of 13 amino acids. Germline CDR1 and CDR2: KGHSH and LQKENI. This chain's CDR3 is CASSPPPPSEQYF. The CDR3 region has the DNA TGTGCCAGCTCACCACCTCCACCGAGCGAGCAGTACTTC.

V usage is TRBV25-1 and J usage is TRBJ2-7; D unresolved. Germline-derived CDR1 and CDR2 are MGHDK and SYGVNS. The CDR3 is made up of 12 amino acids. V gave up 3 bases and J gave up 4 bases, with 7 bases separating them. The CDR3 nucleotides read TGTGCCAGCAGTGACTCACTTTACGAGCAGTACTTC. Its protein is CASSDSLYEQYF.

Regarding this clonotype: An end of the junction does not agree with germline; a read error may underlie this. This chain connects TRBV6-1 to TRBJ1-5; TRBD1 aligns across 9 bases. The CDR3 contains 14 residues. Germline CDR1 MNHNS, CDR2 SASEGT. The CDR3 loop reads CVSSGQGSGQPQHF. The CDR3 coding sequence is TGTGTCAGCAGTGGACAGGGGTCTGGTCAGCCCCAGCATTTT.

This rearrangement joins TRBV11-3 to TRBJ2-7, with 9 positions matching TRBD1. Trimming cost V 0 bases and J 6 bases; bases outside gene matches: 15. CDR3 length equals 18 residues. Per the germline V gene, CDR1 is SGHNT and CDR2 is YENEEA. For the CDR3, the DNA is TGTGCCAGCAGCTTAGAGGGCCATTGGGGGGACAGGGATGGCGAGCAGTACTTC. Its protein product is CASSLEGHWGDRDGEQYF. Complete variable domain (other parts from reference TRBV11-3 and TRBJ2-7): EAGVVQSPRYKIIEKKQPVAFWCNPISGHNTLYWYLQNLGQGPELLIRYENEEAVDDSQLPKDRFSAERLKGVDSTLKIQPAELGDSAVYLCASSLEGHWGDRDGEQYFGPGTRLTVT.

V is TRBV7-2 and J is TRBJ2-3; TRBD2 aligns across 8 bases. With V trimmed by 3 bases and J by 3 bases, 5 bases remained unmatched. The CDR3 runs to 15 residues. CDR1 is SGHTA and CDR2 is FQGNSA in the germline V gene. This CDR3 reads CASSFLAGGTDTQYF. The DNA for the CDR3 is TGTGCCAGCAGCTTCCTCGCGGGGGGTACAGATACGCAGTATTTT.

The gene calls are TRBV5-1 and TRBJ1-1; tentative D call: TRBD1 (5 bases). The V end lost 1 base, the J end lost 0 bases, and 13 bases lay between the germline ends. Germline CDR1 is SGHRS and CDR2 is YFSETQ. The CDR3 spans 16 residues. The CDR3 protein is CASSLLQGSLNTEAFF. CDR3 bases: TGCGCCAGCAGCTTGTTGCAGGGCTCCTTGAACACTGAAGCTTTCTTT.

By share, this clonotype ranks as medium-sized. This rearrangement joins TRBV7-2 to TRBJ2-5; 7 nucleotides line up with TRBD1. V dropped 5 bases and J dropped 5; count of bases not matched to a gene: 8. Germline CDR1 reads SGHTA; CDR2 reads FQGNSA. The CDR3 totals 14 residues. The CDR3 loop is CASSATGVQETQYF. In DNA form, the CDR3 reads TGTGCCAGCAGCGCAACAGGGGTACAGGAGACCCAGTACTTC.

This clonotype was counted between two and nine times. The chain carries TRBV11-2 and TRBJ1-1; tentatively, D is TRBD1 (5 bases). The CDR3 contains 14 residues. CDR1 is SGHAT, CDR2 FQNNGV, per germline. V lost 1 base and J lost 2, with 8 bases in between. The CDR3 reads CASSLGRGNTEAFF. CDR3 sequence (DNA): TGTGCCAGCAGCTTAGGGAGGGGAAACACTGAAGCTTTCTTT.

This clonotype was counted a few times. V and J are TRBV7-9 and TRBJ1-2; no definite D call. V shed 7 bases and J shed 8 bases, with 23 bases lying between them. Germline V gene lookup returns CDR1 SEHNR and CDR2 FQNEAQ (reference sequence). The CDR3 is made up of 15 amino acids. CDR3 sequence: CASTGKPASVVGYTF. For the CDR3, the DNA is TGTGCCAGCACGGGGAAACCGGCCTCGGTGGTCGGCTACACCTTC.

CDR3 in amino acids: CASSLEAGITDTQYF. CDR3 bases: TGTGCCAGCAGCTTGGAAGCAGGGATCACAGATACGCAGTATTTT. This sequence joins TRBV5-6 and TRBJ2-3; possible D gene TRBD1, 5 bases. Trimming pared 0 bases from V and 2 bases from J, leaving 10 bases between. This CDR3 has 15 residues. Germline assignment: CDR1 SGHDT and CDR2 YYEEEE.

V gene TRBV7-9 combines with J gene TRBJ2-4; 12 nucleotides align to TRBD2. V trimming: 3 bases; J trimming: 2 bases; junction bases outside the gene matches: 11. The germline CDR1 and CDR2 sequences are SEHNR and FQNEAQ (reference sequence). The CDR3 runs to 19 residues. CDR3 region: CASSFSTSGGPLSKNIQYF. The CDR3 bases are TGTGCCAGCAGCTTTTCGACTAGCGGGGGCCCGCTTTCCAAAAACATTCAGTACTTC.

This clonotype showed up just a few times. V and J are TRBV7-8 and TRBJ2-5; TRBD2 matches at 8 bases. The CDR3 loop spans 14 amino acids. J was trimmed by 5 bases and V by 6 bases; bases with no gene match: 8. CDR1 is SGHVS and CDR2 is FQNEAQ in the germline V gene. CDR3: CASSNLSGGETQYF. The CDR3 nucleotides are TGTGCCAGCAGTAACCTCTCGGGAGGGGAGACCCAGTACTTC.

This clonotype was observed a handful of times. This chain joins TRBV19 and TRBJ1-5, with D unresolved. The germline V gene encodes CDR1 LNHDA and CDR2 SQIVND (reference sequence). This CDR3 comprises 14 residues. V lost 11 bases to trimming and J lost 1 base, with 15 bases between them. Written as DNA, the CDR3 is TGTGCCTCCAAAGACATCCTAAGCAATCAGCCCCAGCATTTT. Translation: CASKDILSNQPQHF.

This clonotype turned up a few times. The rearrangement uses TRBV5-1 and TRBJ2-7, with TRBD1 identical over 8 bases. There are 14 residues in the CDR3. After removal of 0 bases from V and 4 bases from J, the junction contained 3 bases not matched to a gene. Germline values: CDR1 SGHRS, CDR2 YFSETQ. CDR3 loop: CASSLAGGPYEQYF. The CDR3 DNA follows: TGCGCCAGCAGCTTGGCAGGGGGCCCTTACGAGCAGTACTTC.

The chain carries TRBV6-2 or TRBV6-3 and TRBJ2-3; D assignment may be TRBD1 or TRBD2 (5 bases each). In germline, CDR1 is MNHEY, CDR2 SVGEGT. This CDR3 contains 13 residues. The V gene lost 6 bases and the J gene lost 6 bases, with 13 bases spanning the gap. The CDR3 nucleotides read TGTGCCAGCAGGGCTAATGGGGACGATACGCAGTATTTT. This encodes CASRANGDDTQYF.

The chain uses TRBV11-2 and TRBJ2-3, with 8 bases aligning to TRBD2. The CDR3 has 18 residues. The V segment lost 5 bases and the J segment 1 base; nucleotides outside the gene matches: 14. The germline V gene has CDR1 SGHAT and CDR2 FQNNGV. The CDR3 spells CASSRGRAGGIGTDTQYF. The CDR3 region has the DNA TGTGCCAGCAGCCGGGGCAGGGCGGGGGGTATTGGCACAGATACGCAGTATTTT. The whole variable domain, remainder taken from reference TRBV11-2 and TRBJ2-3, is EAGVAQSPRYKIIEKRQSVAFWCNPISGHATLYWYQQILGQGPKLLIQFQNNGVVDDSQLPKDRFSAERLKGVDSTLKIQPAKLEDSAVYLCASSRGRAGGIGTDTQYFGPGTRLTVL.

The V and J genes are TRBV19 and TRBJ1-3; 9 bases are a match to TRBD1. Trimming cost V 2 bases and J 4 bases; bases outside gene matches: 6. The CDR3 extends over 16 amino acids. Germline CDR1 reads LNHDA; CDR2 reads SQIVND (reference sequence). This chain's CDR3 is CASSIYGTGSGNTIYF. The DNA of the CDR3 is TGTGCCAGTAGTATATACGGGACAGGGTCCGGAAACACCATATATTTT. Full variable domain (outside the CDR3, taken from reference TRBV19 and TRBJ1-3): DGGITQSPKYLFRKEGQNVTLSCEQNLNHDAMYWYRQDPGQGLRLIYYSQIVNDFQKGDIAEGYSVSREKKESFPLTVTSAQKNPTAFYLCASSIYGTGSGNTIYFGEGSWLTVV.

By share of the sample, this clonotype is medium-sized. The chain employs TRBV2 and TRBJ1-2, with TRBD1 matching over 10 bases. Germline trimming cut 8 bases from V and 2 bases from J; bases unmatched to any gene: 11. The germline V gene has CDR1 SNHLY and CDR2 FYNNEI. CDR3 length equals 16 residues. The CDR3 reads CASHPWPGQGNYGYTF. CDR3 in DNA: TGTGCCAGCCATCCGTGGCCGGGACAGGGGAACTATGGCTACACCTTC.

The rearrangement links TRBV19 to TRBJ1-4; a weak D match, TRBD1 (5 bases). The ends were cut back, 5 bases at V and 7 bases at J, with 17 bases in the middle. This CDR3 contains 15 residues. Germline V gene sequence: CDR1 LNHDA, CDR2 SQIVND (reference sequence). The CDR3 is CASSLLGLMGEKLFF. Here the CDR3 DNA reads TGTGCCAGTAGTTTGCTGGGGCTGATGGGTGAAAAACTGTTTTTT.